These 24 T cell receptor beta chains share one sample of origin, sequenced in a study of blood T cells in healthy people across ages. Primed by a sample-barcoded 5' primer and a J-beta primer mix, a second PCR proceeded for 7 to 11 cycles. TCRdb re-called the 5' RACE reads through MiXCR, storing one row per CDR3 protein. The repertoire holds around 700,000 distinct CDR3 sequences, roughly 25% seen once, with 9.4% in the top ten. Another study also made use of these data, one on T cells of mothers and their children.

The specimen was blood. The receptors stem from a boy aged 10-17 years in good health.

The genes are TRBV7-9 and TRBJ1-4; D gene unclear. The ends were cut back, 3 bases at V and 6 bases at J, with 14 bases in the middle. CDR3 length: 15 amino acids. Germline V gene data show CDR1 as SEHNR and CDR2 as FQNEAQ (reference sequence). This CDR3 reads CASSLAPGEDEKLFF. The CDR3 DNA follows: TGTGCCAGCAGCTTGGCCCCCGGGGAGGATGAAAAACTGTTTTTT.

This clonotype was detected only a few times. This chain uses TRBV27 with TRBJ2-1; 9 nucleotides match TRBD1. The end of the DNA is better explained by TRBJ2-7, so the J call may be wrong. This CDR3 has 12 residues. Germline V gives CDR1 MNHEY, CDR2 SMNVEV (reference sequence). The CDR3 here is CASSLGTGSQYF. The CDR3 region has the DNA TGTGCCAGCAGTTTAGGGACAGGGTCGCAGTACTTC.

This clonotype was recorded a few times. The chain uses TRBV10-3 and TRBJ2-5; 7 bases agree with TRBD1. With the DNA end fitting TRBJ2-7 better, the J assignment may be wrong. This CDR3 spans 13 amino acids. Germline V gene lookup returns CDR1 ENHRY and CDR2 SYGVKD. In DNA form, the CDR3 reads TGTGCCATCAGCCAGGGGGACTCCTACGAGCAGTACTTC. Its protein is CAISQGDSYEQYF.

CDR3 protein: CASSIGAEGNTEAFF. CDR3 nucleotide sequence: TGTGCCAGTAGTATAGGCGCGGAAGGGAACACTGAAGCTTTCTTT. V is TRBV19 and J is TRBJ1-1; no clear D. This CDR3 spans 15 amino acids. Germline V CDR1 and CDR2: LNHDA, SQIVND (reference sequence). V was clipped by 1 base and J by 1 base, with 10 bases between them.

V is TRBV4-1 and J is TRBJ2-1, with 8 bases aligning to TRBD2. CDR1 is MGHRA, CDR2 YSYEKL, per germline. With V trimmed by 0 bases and J by 2 bases, 9 bases remained unmatched. This CDR3 spans 18 amino acids. CDR3 sequence (DNA): TGCGCCAGCAGCCAAGATGAGGTAGCGGGGCCTACCTACAATGAGCAGTTCTTC. It specifies CASSQDEVAGPTYNEQFF.

The chain carries TRBV11-1 and TRBJ2-5; 7 bases agree with TRBD2. V was pared by 5 bases and J by 0 bases, with 6 bases of the junction left unmatched. This CDR3 has 15 amino acids. CDR1 SGHAT and CDR2 FQDESV come from the germline V gene (reference sequence). The CDR3 coding sequence is TGTGCCAGCAGCATTATTACTAGCGACCAAGAGACCCAGTACTTC. It specifies CASSIITSDQETQYF.

A note on this clonotype: The junction does not match germline at one end; this may be a read error. The genes are TRBV15 and TRBJ2-5; 7 bases map to TRBD2. Germline CDR1 is LNHNV and CDR2 is YYDKDF (reference sequence). This CDR3 has 17 residues. DNA for the CDR3: TGTGCCACCGGCAGAGATAATAGCGGGCCCGATTTTGGGACCCAGTACTTC. Translating gives CATGRDNSGPDFGTQYF.

The chain couples TRBV7-3 to TRBJ2-1; 10 bases match TRBD1. Germline V gene lookup returns CDR1 SGHTA and CDR2 FQGTGA. Unmatched junction bases numbered 12, after V lost 2 bases and J lost 8 bases. CDR3 size: 17 residues. CDR3 sequence: CASSLWGEGQGIYEQFF. In nucleotides, the CDR3 is TGTGCCAGCAGCTTATGGGGGGAGGGACAGGGGATTTATGAGCAGTTCTTC.

This clonotype was counted a few times. CDR3 bases: TGTGCCACCAGCAGAGTATCAGGGGTATTAGGCTACGAGCAGTACTTC. Translated, it gives CATSRVSGVLGYEQYF. This chain links TRBV15 with TRBJ2-7; the D gene is possibly TRBD1 (6 bases). Germline-derived CDR1 and CDR2 are LNHNV and YYDKDF (reference sequence). The CDR3 covers 16 residues. V dropped 1 base and J dropped 3 bases, with 16 bases sitting between them.

The chain couples TRBV5-1 to TRBJ2-7; 8 bases are a match to TRBD1. Germline V CDR1 and CDR2: SGHRS, YFSETQ. The ends lost 4 bases at V and 0 bases at J; junction bases unmatched: 9. The CDR3 is made up of 16 amino acids. The CDR3 DNA reads as TGCGCCAGCAGCGTGTACGGGACAGGAACCTCCTACGAGCAGTACTTC. It encodes CASSVYGTGTSYEQYF.

The genes are TRBV3-1 and TRBJ2-5; TRBD2 matches at 10 bases. V was clipped by 1 base and J by 5 bases; unmatched bases: 4. The CDR3 length is 15 residues. Per germline, CDR1 LGHDT and CDR2 YNNKEL (reference sequence). The CDR3 nucleotides are TGTGCCAGCAGCCAAGGACTAGCGGGCCGGGAGACCCAGTACTTC. As protein: CASSQGLAGRETQYF.

CDR3 DNA sequence: TGCAGTGCAAAGCGGGACAACCAAGAGACCCAGTACTTC. Translated: CSAKRDNQETQYF. The V and J genes are TRBV20-1 and TRBJ2-5, with D maybe TRBD2 (7 bases). Germline CDR1 is DFQATT and CDR2 is SNEGSKA (reference sequence). The CDR3 contains 13 residues. V dropped 6 bases and J dropped 0 bases, with 11 bases sitting between them.

This clonotype was found a few times. The chain has TRBV19 and TRBJ2-5; possible D gene TRBD2, 6 bases. The J call may not be correct, given that the DNA end is closer to TRBJ2-1. The germline V gene has CDR1 LNHDA and CDR2 SQIVND (reference sequence). The CDR3 is 17 amino acids. CDR3 DNA sequence: TGTGCCAGTAGTCTGGGCCGGGATGTACTAGCCTCGGAGGAGCAGTTCTTC. Translation gives CASSLGRDVLASEEQFF.

As for this clonotype: The junction departs from the called germline gene at one end, perhaps through a read error. The chain uses TRBV10-3 and TRBJ2-5, with 8 bases aligning to TRBD1. This CDR3 is 15 amino acids long. Germline assignment: CDR1 ENHRY and CDR2 SYGVKD. The CDR3 DNA is TGTGCCATCGGTGAGGGGTCAGGGACAGGAGAGACCCAGTACTTC. It is translated as CAIGEGSGTGETQYF.

This clonotype was seen only a few times. This rearrangement joins TRBV29-1 to TRBJ1-1; tentative D call: TRBD1 (6 bases). Germline V CDR1 and CDR2: SQVTM, ANQGSEA. The CDR3 is made up of 14 amino acids. Between the trimmed V and J ends, which lost 3 bases and 7 bases, there was a span of 18 bases. For the CDR3, the DNA is TGCAGCGTTGAGGCACAGGGACACGACCTTGAAGCTTTCTTT. Protein: CSVEAQGHDLEAFF.

The chain joins TRBV3-1 to TRBJ2-5; no reliable D call. Germline CDR1 and CDR2: LGHDT and YNNKEL (reference sequence). Trimming removed 1 base at V and 3 bases at J, with 6 bases between. The CDR3 is made up of 13 amino acids. CDR3 residues: CASSQVPEETQYF. The CDR3 DNA reads as TGTGCCAGCAGCCAAGTTCCGGAAGAGACCCAGTACTTC.

The J gene is TRBJ2-7, the V gene TRBV6-2 or TRBV6-3; D ambiguous. Germline CDR1 is MNHEY and CDR2 is SVGEGT. V was pared by 2 bases and J by 2 bases, with 4 bases between. The CDR3 spans 12 residues. CDR3 bases: TGTGCCAGCAGTTACAAAACCTACGAGCAGTACTTC. Amino acid sequence: CASSYKTYEQYF.

The chain has TRBV4-2 and TRBJ2-5, with D tentatively TRBD1 (6 bases). Germline CDR1 and CDR2: LGHNA and YNFKEQ. Between the trimmed V and J ends, which lost 1 base and 4 bases, there was a span of 16 bases. This CDR3 has 16 amino acids. DNA for the CDR3: TGTGCCAGCAGCCAAGTCCTAGTACAGGGCGGAGAGACCCAGTACTTC. It codes for CASSQVLVQGGETQYF.

This rearrangement joins TRBV5-1 to TRBJ1-4; a possible D gene is TRBD1 (5 bases). The CDR3 spans 15 residues. CDR1 and CDR2 from the germline V gene are SGHRS and YFSETQ. Between the trimmed V and J ends, which lost 4 bases and 4 bases, there was a span of 14 bases. The CDR3 region has the DNA TGCGCCAGCAGCGGGTGGGGCAGCTTTAATGAAAAACTGTTTTTT. This sequence encodes CASSGWGSFNEKLFF.

This clonotype has a handful of counts. CDR3 coding DNA: TGCGCCAGCAGCTTGGTTCCTAGCGGGGGAGGCACCGGGGAGCTGTTTTTT. Translating it yields CASSLVPSGGGTGELFF. This chain links TRBV5-1 with TRBJ2-2, with TRBD2 matching over 10 bases. Germline V gene lookup returns CDR1 SGHRS and CDR2 YFSETQ. V shed 0 bases and J 4 bases; nucleotides not matched to a gene: 6. The CDR3 consists of 17 residues. The full variable domain, rest sourced from reference TRBV5-1 and TRBJ2-2, is KAGVTQTPRYLIKTRGQQVTLSCSPISGHRSVSWYQQTPGQGLQFLFEYFSETQRNKGNFPGRFSGRQFSNSRSEMNVSTLELGDSALYLCASSLVPSGGGTGELFFGEGSRLTVL.

There are a few counts of this clonotype. This chain uses TRBV29-1 with TRBJ2-5; no definite D call. This CDR3 spans 12 amino acids. Trimming pared 7 bases from V and 5 bases from J, leaving 14 bases between. The germline gives CDR1 SQVTM, CDR2 ANQGSEA. In DNA form, the CDR3 reads TGCAGCGCCCTCCCGGACGAGGAGACCCAGTACTTC. Protein: CSALPDEETQYF.

This clonotype was seen repeatedly, ten times or more. The V and J genes are TRBV11-2 and TRBJ2-3; D ambiguous. Germline CDR1 reads SGHAT; CDR2 reads FQNNGV. Trimming stripped 4 bases from V and 6 bases from J, with 11 bases between. The CDR3 contains 13 residues. The CDR3 is CASSYWTSDTQYF. For the CDR3, the DNA is TGTGCCAGCAGCTATTGGACGTCCGATACGCAGTATTTT.

This clonotype was counted only a few times. The chain employs TRBV3-1 and TRBJ2-3; D possibly corresponds to TRBD2 (6 bases). Germline V gives CDR1 LGHDT, CDR2 YNNKEL (reference sequence). Trimming shortened V by 0 bases and J by 1 base, and 11 bases separated the two germline ends. This CDR3 region has 16 residues. The CDR3 protein is CASSQDPPSGTDTQYF. CDR3 coding DNA: TGTGCCAGCAGCCAAGATCCCCCTAGCGGCACAGATACGCAGTATTTT.

There are a few counts of this clonotype. V and J are TRBV29-1 and TRBJ2-7; TRBD1 matches 8 bases. This CDR3 has 13 amino acids. CDR1 is SQVTM, CDR2 ANQGSEA, per germline. With 5 bases clipped from V and 3 bases from J, the junction kept 6 bases outside the gene matches. The CDR3 DNA reads as TGCAGCGTTCCGGCGGGGACAGGCTACGAGCAGTACTTC. Translated, it gives CSVPAGTGYEQYF.